This T cell receptor (beta chain) derives from a study of blood T cell repertoires in COVID-19. Study background: Sample material is recorded as cDNA or gDNA derived from T cells, B-cell-depleted T cells, or PBMCs.

Original processing notes: Using reference gene primer amplification, nucleated cell counts were estimated. Clones were read by immunoSEQ multiplex PCR, and TCRdb kept only the in-frame ones, dropping some. The V and J calls and clone size come from that table; D and trimming were worked out from the DNA. This sample has about 100,000 clones, with 70% to 90% found just once. The TCR was taken from a man in his forties or fifties with active or convalescent COVID-19. Sequencing was performed on peripheral blood.

The CDR3 nucleotides are TGTGCCAGCAGTTACTGGGGGGGAGGGGGCACCGGGGAGCTGTTTTTT. Translated: CASSYWGGGGTGELFF. This chain links TRBV6-5 with TRBJ2-2; TRBD2 might be the D (7 bases). Germline values: CDR1 MNHEY, CDR2 SVGAGI. With 1 base removed from V and 4 bases from J, the gap between germline ends came to 13 bases. The CDR3 is 16 amino acids.